This T cell receptor beta chain came from a study of blood T cell repertoires in COVID-19. Looking at the study overall: Some COVID-19 samples were acute and others convalescent; all came from the United States, Italy and Spain.

This clone was counted a single time. Method: immunoSEQ multiplex PCR; TCRdb's copy keeps in-frame clones and lacks some. The data contain about 23,000 clones, 86% of them singletons. Sequenced sample: peripheral blood. The clonotype originates from a human donor with acute or convalescent COVID-19. The donor label of this sample is uncertain.

The CDR3, as DNA: TGTGCCAGCAGCAGCTTCGACAGGGGTGCGTTCTTC. Protein sequence: CASSSFDRGAFF. This chain links TRBV21-1 with TRBJ2-1; the table assigns TRBD1, which was not confirmed against the DNA. TRBV21-1 represents a pseudogene. The CDR3 extends over 12 amino acids.